This T cell receptor (beta chain) is from a study of shared clonotypes between healthy human individuals. The CDR3 has 15 amino acids. With 6 bases clipped from V and 4 bases from J, the junction kept 10 bases outside the gene matches. Per germline, CDR1 MDHEN and CDR2 SYDVKM. Generated by immunoSEQ multiplex PCR, the TCRdb table keeps only in-frame clones and is missing some. The sample includes some 2 million clones, 85% to 95% of them seen just once. Material: naive CD4+ T cells sorted from blood. Subset given: CD45RA+ positively selected. This receptor was obtained from a man younger than 30 in good health. The chain has TRBV28 and TRBJ1-2; 8 nucleotides match TRBD1. The CDR3: CASSPQGGLSYGYTF. The CDR3 DNA follows: TGTGCCAGCAGCCCACAGGGGGGACTTAGCTATGGCTACACCTTC.